A single sample is the source of the 12 T cell receptor beta chains below, sequenced in a study of OX40 agonist ivuxolimab in advanced cancers. The data were produced by immunoSEQ multiplex PCR, yet TCRdb's version contains in-frame clones alone and is incomplete. The repertoire holds about 37,000 clones, with 87% as singletons. Here the sequenced sample was CD4+ or CD8+ T cells sorted from blood, taken in a trial of the OX40 agonist ivuxolimab. Receptors originate from an adult with an advanced solid tumor such as melanoma, head and neck, liver or kidney cancer.

V gene TRBV6-5 combines with J gene TRBJ2-7; D perhaps matches TRBD2 (6 bases). The V end lost 8 bases, the J end lost 6 bases, and 11 bases lay between the germline ends. This CDR3 is built from 11 residues. Looked up from germline, CDR1 is MNHEY and CDR2 is SVGAGI. In DNA, the CDR3 is TGTGCCAGCCTACTGGGAGGCGAGCAGTACTTC. It codes for CASLLGGEQYF.

V and J are TRBV7-9 and TRBJ2-5; D remains unclear. V was pared by 2 bases and J by 4 bases, with 8 bases between. CDR1 SEHNR and CDR2 FQNEAQ come from the germline V gene (reference sequence). The CDR3 is 13 residues long. The CDR3 reads CASSLKLAETQYF. The DNA of the CDR3 is TGTGCCAGCAGCTTAAAGCTGGCAGAGACCCAGTACTTC. The full variable domain, rest sourced from reference TRBV7-9 and TRBJ2-5, is DTGVSQNPRHKITKRGQNVTFRCDPISEHNRLYWYRQTLGQGPEFLTYFQNEAQLEKSRLLSDRFSAERPKGSFSTLEIQRTEQGDSAMYLCASSLKLAETQYFGPGTRLLVL.

The rearrangement links TRBV25-1 to TRBJ1-2, with 8 bases aligning to TRBD1. Germline V gene lookup returns CDR1 MGHDK and CDR2 SYGVNS. V gave up 7 bases and J gave up 4 bases; unmatched junction bases: 5. The CDR3 consists of 13 residues. The CDR3 spells CASKAQGAYGYTF. The CDR3 coding sequence is TGTGCCAGCAAGGCGCAGGGGGCCTATGGCTACACCTTC.

This clone was found once. This rearrangement joins TRBV19 to TRBJ2-2; D uncertain. The CDR3 contains 15 residues. The germline V gene has CDR1 LNHDA and CDR2 SQIVND (reference sequence). V was shortened by 5 bases and J by 3 bases, with 13 bases between the two germline ends. CDR3 residues: CASSLWNTYTGELFF. CDR3 DNA: TGTGCCAGTAGTCTCTGGAACACATACACCGGGGAGCTGTTTTTT.

To note about this clone: Other nucleotide sequences from this sample produce the same CDR3. The chain has TRBV7-2 and TRBJ2-7; TRBD1 agrees at 7 bases. Germline CDR1 is SGHTA and CDR2 is FQGNSA. V was clipped by 1 base and J by 6 bases; unmatched bases: 6. The CDR3 is made up of 14 amino acids. CDR3 coding DNA: TGTGCCAGCAGCTTAGGGACAGGTGGTTCCGAGCAGTACTTC. Its protein is CASSLGTGGSEQYF.

This rearrangement joins TRBV4-2 to TRBJ1-1, with no clear D. The germline gives CDR1 LGHNA, CDR2 YNFKEQ. V dropped 1 base and J dropped 5 bases, with 14 bases sitting between them. This CDR3 is built from 15 residues. CDR3 protein: CASSQVRGVKTEAFF. The CDR3 nucleotides read TGTGCCAGCAGCCAAGTGCGGGGAGTTAAGACTGAAGCTTTCTTT.

Only one count was recorded for this clone. V and J are TRBV9 and TRBJ2-3; TRBD2 aligns across 7 bases. CDR3 length: 15 residues. Trimming cost V 4 bases and J 5 bases; bases outside gene matches: 10. Germline V gives CDR1 SGDLS, CDR2 YYNGEE. This chain's CDR3 is CASSWGREELDTQYF. DNA of the CDR3: TGTGCCAGCAGCTGGGGCCGGGAGGAATTAGATACGCAGTATTTT.

J is TRBJ1-1 and V is TRBV19; perhaps TRBD1 as D (5 bases). Trimming cost V 3 bases and J 7 bases, with 21 bases left between them. The CDR3 has 16 residues. Germline loops: CDR1 LNHDA, CDR2 SQIVND (reference sequence). Here the CDR3 DNA reads TGTGCCAGTAGTATTCAGTTCGCAGGGAATCCTTATGAAGCTTTCTTT. Its protein product is CASSIQFAGNPYEAFF.

The chain recombines TRBV25-1 with TRBJ2-1; no firm D call. The length of the CDR3 is 10 residues. Germline CDR1 and CDR2: MGHDK and SYGVNS. V dropped 5 bases and J dropped 7 bases, with 3 bases sitting between them. This CDR3 is CASSSNEQFF. As DNA, the CDR3 is TGTGCCAGCAGTTCGAATGAGCAGTTCTTC.

The rearrangement joins TRBV7-2 to TRBJ1-1; D remains ambiguous. The CDR3 spans 19 residues. Trimming stripped 5 bases from V and 1 base from J, with 26 bases between. Germline lookup yields CDR1 SGHTA and CDR2 FQGNSA. This chain's CDR3 is CASSPFRASTPTKNTEAFF. In DNA form, the CDR3 reads TGTGCCAGCAGCCCATTTCGGGCATCTACACCGACCAAGAACACTGAAGCTTTCTTT.

The chain is built from TRBV5-6 and TRBJ1-5; D is unclear. Germline V gene sequence: CDR1 SGHDT, CDR2 YYEEEE. The CDR3 runs to 13 residues. Trimming took 3 bases from V and 1 from J, leaving 5 bases between them. The DNA of the CDR3 is TGTGCCAGCAGCTCCGACAGCAATCAGCCCCAGCATTTT. It translates to CASSSDSNQPQHF.

The J gene is TRBJ2-1, the V gene TRBV5-8; either TRBD1 or TRBD2 may supply D (5 bases each). The CDR3 is 12 residues long. V lost 3 bases, J lost 7 bases, and 8 bases lay in between. Germline V gives CDR1 SGHTS, CDR2 YDEGEE. The CDR3 DNA reads TGTGCCAGCAGCTGGGGGATTAATGAGCAGTTCTTC. Translating it yields CASSWGINEQFF.